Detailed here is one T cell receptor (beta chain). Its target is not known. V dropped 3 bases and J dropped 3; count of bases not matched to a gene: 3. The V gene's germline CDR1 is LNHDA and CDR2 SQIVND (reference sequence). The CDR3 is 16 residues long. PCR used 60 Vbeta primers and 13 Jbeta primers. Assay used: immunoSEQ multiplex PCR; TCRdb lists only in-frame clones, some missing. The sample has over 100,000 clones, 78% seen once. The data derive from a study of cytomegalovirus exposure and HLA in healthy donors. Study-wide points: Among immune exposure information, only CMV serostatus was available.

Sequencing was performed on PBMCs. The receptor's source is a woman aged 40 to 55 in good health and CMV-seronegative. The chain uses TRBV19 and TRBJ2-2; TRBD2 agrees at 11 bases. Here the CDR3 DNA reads TGTGCCAGTAGTATCACTAGCGGGAGTTACACCGGGGAGCTGTTTTTT. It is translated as CASSITSGSYTGELFF.